This TCR beta chain is drawn from a study of control samples from healthy donors and cancer patients (dated by TCRdb to 2020 to 2022). Library construction relied on the immunoSEQ multiplex PCR assay. TCRdb re-hosts the immuneACCESS table, in-frame sequences only. Its copies lack some clones; in the studies checked, an unresolved V gene accounts for under half of them, and the cause for the rest is not known. The sample table contains roughly 190,000 clones; only one count was recorded for around 90% of them. Clones ranked in the top ten supply less than 2% of the sample. Only one count was recorded for this clone. This receptor's antigen is unknown. No base quality values were provided; no much bigger clone lies one nucleotide off. CDR1 SQVTM and CDR2 ANQGSEA were looked up in the germline V gene. A distance of 13 bases separates the germline ends of V and J, which lose 4 bases and 1 base respectively. The CDR3 has 14 amino acids, counting the end cysteine and phenylalanine. The only DNA kept is the CDR3, 42 bases in frame from the first base.

The sequencing input was blood. The chain couples TRBV29-1 to TRBJ2-5; the D gene is unclear. This TCR was sampled from a man aged 25 to 40 in good health. The CDR3 loop reads CSVAGGTRQETQYF. In nucleotides, the sequence is TGCAGCGTTGCTGGCGGAACCCGCCAAGAGACCCAGTACTTC.